This TCR beta chain stems from a study of blood T cell repertoires in COVID-19. Study details: Recovery among Cohort 3 donors was established by two negative PCRs, clearance, or symptom resolution. Some COVID-19 samples were acute and others convalescent; all came from the United States, Italy and Spain.

Germline V lookup: CDR1 SGHAT, CDR2 FQNNGV. Trimming at V came to 7 bases and at J to 7 bases, leaving 12 bases not matched to a gene. The CDR3 runs to 14 residues. Cohort assignment relied on participant-reported clinical history. In the authors' methods: Researchers report that nucleated cell counts were estimated from reference gene primer amplification. Profiled with immunoSEQ multiplex PCR; TCRdb holds only in-frame clones, not every one. That table furnishes V, J and clone size, whereas the DNA furnished D and trimming. Among around 300,000 clones listed, 70% to 90% were seen once. This chain links TRBV11-2 with TRBJ2-7; 8 bases align to TRBD2. The sequenced material came from PBMCs or T cells enriched from blood (not recorded which). This TCR was recovered from a woman aged 60-70 years in a cohort exposed to, infected with or recovered from COVID-19 (not recorded which). CDR3 loop: CASKLNGGAGEQYF. The CDR3 DNA reads TGTGCCAGCAAATTGAACGGGGGGGCAGGGGAGCAGTACTTC.